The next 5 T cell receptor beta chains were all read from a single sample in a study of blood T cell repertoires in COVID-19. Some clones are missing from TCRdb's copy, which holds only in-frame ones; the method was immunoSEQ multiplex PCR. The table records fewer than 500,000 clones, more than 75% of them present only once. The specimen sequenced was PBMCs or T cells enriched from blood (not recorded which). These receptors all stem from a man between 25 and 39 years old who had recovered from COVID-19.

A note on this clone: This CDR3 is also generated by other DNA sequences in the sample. DNA of the CDR3: TGTGCCAGCAGTTACAGGGGTTATGGCTACACCTTC. Protein: CASSYRGYGYTF. The V gene is TRBV6-5, the J gene TRBJ1-2; weak D call: TRBD1 (5 bases). CDR1 and CDR2 (germline): MNHEY, SVGAGI. V was clipped by 2 bases and J by 5 bases, with 6 bases between them. The CDR3 contains 12 residues.

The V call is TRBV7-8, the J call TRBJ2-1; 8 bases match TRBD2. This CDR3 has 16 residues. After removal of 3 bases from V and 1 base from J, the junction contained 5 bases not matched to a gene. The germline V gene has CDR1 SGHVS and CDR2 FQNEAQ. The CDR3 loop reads CASSLGAGASYNEQFF. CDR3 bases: TGTGCCAGCAGCTTGGGAGCGGGGGCATCCTACAATGAGCAGTTCTTC.

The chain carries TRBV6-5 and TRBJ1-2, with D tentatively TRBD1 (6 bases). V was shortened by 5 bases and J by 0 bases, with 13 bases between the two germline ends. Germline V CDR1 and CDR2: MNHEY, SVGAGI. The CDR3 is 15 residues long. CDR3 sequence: CASSRTAYPNYGYTF. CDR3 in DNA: TGTGCCAGCAGTCGGACAGCCTACCCTAACTATGGCTACACCTTC.

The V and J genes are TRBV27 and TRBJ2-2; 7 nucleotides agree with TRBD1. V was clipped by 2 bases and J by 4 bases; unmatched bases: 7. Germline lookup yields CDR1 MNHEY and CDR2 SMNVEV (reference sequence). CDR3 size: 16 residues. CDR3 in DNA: TGTGCCAGCAGTTTACCCGGGACAGTGTCCACCGGGGAGCTGTTTTTT. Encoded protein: CASSLPGTVSTGELFF.

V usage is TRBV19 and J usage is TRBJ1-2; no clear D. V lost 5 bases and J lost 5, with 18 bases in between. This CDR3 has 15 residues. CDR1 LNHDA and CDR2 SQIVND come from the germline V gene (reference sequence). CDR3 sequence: CASSRQASSLYGYTF. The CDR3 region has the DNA TGTGCCAGTAGTCGGCAGGCTAGCAGTTTATATGGCTACACCTTC.